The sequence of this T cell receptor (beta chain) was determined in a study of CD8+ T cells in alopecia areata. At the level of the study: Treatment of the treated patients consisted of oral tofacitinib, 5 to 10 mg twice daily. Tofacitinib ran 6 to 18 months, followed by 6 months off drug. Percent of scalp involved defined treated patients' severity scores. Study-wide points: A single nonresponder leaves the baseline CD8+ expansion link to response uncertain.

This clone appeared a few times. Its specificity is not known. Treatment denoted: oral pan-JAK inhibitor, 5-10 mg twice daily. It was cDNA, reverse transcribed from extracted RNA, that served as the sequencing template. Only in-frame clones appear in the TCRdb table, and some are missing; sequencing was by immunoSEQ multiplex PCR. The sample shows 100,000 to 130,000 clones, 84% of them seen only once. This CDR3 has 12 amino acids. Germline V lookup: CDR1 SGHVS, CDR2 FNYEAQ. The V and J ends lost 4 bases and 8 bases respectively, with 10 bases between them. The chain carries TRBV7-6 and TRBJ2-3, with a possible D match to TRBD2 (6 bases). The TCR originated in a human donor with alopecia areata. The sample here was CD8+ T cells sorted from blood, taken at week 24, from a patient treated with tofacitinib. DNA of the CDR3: TGTGCCAGCAGCTATCCGGAGGGTACGCAGTATTTT. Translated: CASSYPEGTQYF.